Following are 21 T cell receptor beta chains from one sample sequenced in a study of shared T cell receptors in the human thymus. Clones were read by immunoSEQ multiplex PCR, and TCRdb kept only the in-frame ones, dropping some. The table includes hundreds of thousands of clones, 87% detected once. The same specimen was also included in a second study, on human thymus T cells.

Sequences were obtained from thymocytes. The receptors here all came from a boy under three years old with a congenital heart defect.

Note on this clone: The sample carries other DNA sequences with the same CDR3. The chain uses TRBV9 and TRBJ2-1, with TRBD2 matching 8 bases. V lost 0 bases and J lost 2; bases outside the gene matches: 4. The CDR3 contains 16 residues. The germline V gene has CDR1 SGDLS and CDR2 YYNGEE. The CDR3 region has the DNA TGTGCCAGCAGCGTAGCCAGCGGGAGCACCTACAATGAGCAGTTCTTC. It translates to CASSVASGSTYNEQFF. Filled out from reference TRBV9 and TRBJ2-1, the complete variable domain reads DSGVTQTPKHLITATGQRVTLRCSPRSGDLSVYWYQQSLDQGLQFLIQYYNGEERAKGNILERFSAQQFPDLHSELNLSSLELGDSALYFCASSVASGSTYNEQFFGPGTRLTVL.

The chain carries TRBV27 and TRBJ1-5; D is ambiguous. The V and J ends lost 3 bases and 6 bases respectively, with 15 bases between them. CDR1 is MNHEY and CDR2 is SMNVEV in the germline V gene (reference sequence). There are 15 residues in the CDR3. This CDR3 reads CASSFTGVKGQPQHF. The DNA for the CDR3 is TGTGCCAGCAGTTTCACGGGAGTAAAGGGTCAGCCCCAGCATTTT.

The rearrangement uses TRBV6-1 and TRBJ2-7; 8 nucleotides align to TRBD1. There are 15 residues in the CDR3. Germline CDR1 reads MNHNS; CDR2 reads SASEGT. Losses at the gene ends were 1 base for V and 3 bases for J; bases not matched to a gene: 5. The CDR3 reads CASSEEAGGYYEQYF. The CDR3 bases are TGTGCCAGCAGTGAAGAAGCAGGGGGCTACTACGAGCAGTACTTC.

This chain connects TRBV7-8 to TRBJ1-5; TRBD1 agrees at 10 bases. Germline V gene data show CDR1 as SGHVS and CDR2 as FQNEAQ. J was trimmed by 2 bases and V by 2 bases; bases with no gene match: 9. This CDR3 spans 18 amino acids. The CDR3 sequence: CASSLRDRDRGGNQPQHF. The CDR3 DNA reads TGTGCCAGCAGCTTAAGAGACCGGGACAGGGGCGGCAATCAGCCCCAGCATTTT.

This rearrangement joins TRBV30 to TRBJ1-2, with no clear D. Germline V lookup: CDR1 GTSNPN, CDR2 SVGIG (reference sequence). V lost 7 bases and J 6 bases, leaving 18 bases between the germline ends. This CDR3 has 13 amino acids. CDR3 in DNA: TGTGCCTTAAGGGCGGGCTTTTGGAATGGCTACACCTTC. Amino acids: CALRAGFWNGYTF.

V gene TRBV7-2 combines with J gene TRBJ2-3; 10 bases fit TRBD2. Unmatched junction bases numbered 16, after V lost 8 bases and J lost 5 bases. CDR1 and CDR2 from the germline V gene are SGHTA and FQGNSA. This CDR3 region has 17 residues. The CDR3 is CASPGPLAGEWGDTQYF. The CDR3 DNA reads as TGTGCCAGCCCAGGGCCCCTAGCGGGGGAATGGGGAGATACGCAGTATTTT.

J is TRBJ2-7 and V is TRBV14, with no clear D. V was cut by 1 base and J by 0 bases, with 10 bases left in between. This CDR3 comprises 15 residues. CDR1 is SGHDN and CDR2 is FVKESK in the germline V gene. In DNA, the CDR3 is TGTGCCAGCAGCCAAGGGATCCCAGGCTCCTACGAGCAGTACTTC. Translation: CASSQGIPGSYEQYF.

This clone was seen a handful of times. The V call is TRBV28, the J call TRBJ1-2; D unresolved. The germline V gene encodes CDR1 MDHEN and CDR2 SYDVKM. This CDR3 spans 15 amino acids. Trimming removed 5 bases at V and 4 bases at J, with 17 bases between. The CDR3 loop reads CASSPSRPGLYGYTF. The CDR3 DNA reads TGTGCCAGCAGTCCGTCCCGTCCGGGTCTCTATGGCTACACCTTC.

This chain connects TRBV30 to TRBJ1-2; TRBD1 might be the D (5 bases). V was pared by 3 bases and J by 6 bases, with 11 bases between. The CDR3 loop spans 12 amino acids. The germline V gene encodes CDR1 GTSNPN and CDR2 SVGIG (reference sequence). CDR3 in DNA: TGTGCCTGGAGGGAAACAGGTAATGGCTACACCTTC. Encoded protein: CAWRETGNGYTF.

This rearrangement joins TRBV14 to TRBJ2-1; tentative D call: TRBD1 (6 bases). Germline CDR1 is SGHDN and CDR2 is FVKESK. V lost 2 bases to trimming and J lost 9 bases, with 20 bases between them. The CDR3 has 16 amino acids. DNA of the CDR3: TGTGCCAGCAGCCAATCGGGACACGAGCCTTTCCTTGAGCAGTTCTTC. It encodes CASSQSGHEPFLEQFF.

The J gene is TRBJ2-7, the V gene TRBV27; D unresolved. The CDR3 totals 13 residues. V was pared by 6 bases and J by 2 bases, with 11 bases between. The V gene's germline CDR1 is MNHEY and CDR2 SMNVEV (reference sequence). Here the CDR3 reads CASSWAQTYEQYF. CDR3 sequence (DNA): TGTGCCAGCAGCTGGGCTCAAACCTACGAGCAGTACTTC.

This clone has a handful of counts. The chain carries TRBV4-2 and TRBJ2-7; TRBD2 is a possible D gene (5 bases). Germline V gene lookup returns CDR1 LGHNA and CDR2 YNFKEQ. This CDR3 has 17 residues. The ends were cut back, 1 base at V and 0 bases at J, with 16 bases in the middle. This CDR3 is CASSQVTRAWSSYEQYF. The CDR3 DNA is TGTGCCAGCAGCCAAGTCACGCGGGCTTGGAGCTCCTACGAGCAGTACTTC.

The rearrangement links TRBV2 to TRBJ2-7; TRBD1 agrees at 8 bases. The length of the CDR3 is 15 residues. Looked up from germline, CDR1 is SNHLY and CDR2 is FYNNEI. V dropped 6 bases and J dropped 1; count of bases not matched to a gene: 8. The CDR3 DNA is TGTGCCAGCAGATTTAGGACAGGGCCGTCCTACGAGCAGTACTTC. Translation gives CASRFRTGPSYEQYF.

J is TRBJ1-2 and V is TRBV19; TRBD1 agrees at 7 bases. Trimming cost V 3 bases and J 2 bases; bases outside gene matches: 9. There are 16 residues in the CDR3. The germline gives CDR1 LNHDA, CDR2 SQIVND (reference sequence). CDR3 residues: CASSMERDRKNYGYTF. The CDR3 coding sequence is TGTGCCAGTAGTATGGAAAGGGACAGAAAAAACTATGGCTACACCTTC.

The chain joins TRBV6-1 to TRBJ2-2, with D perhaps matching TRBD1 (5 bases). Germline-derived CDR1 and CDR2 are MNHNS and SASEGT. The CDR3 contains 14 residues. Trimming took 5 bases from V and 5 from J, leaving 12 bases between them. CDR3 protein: CASSSSRVTGELFF. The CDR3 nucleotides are TGTGCCAGCAGTTCCTCCAGGGTGACCGGGGAGCTGTTTTTT.

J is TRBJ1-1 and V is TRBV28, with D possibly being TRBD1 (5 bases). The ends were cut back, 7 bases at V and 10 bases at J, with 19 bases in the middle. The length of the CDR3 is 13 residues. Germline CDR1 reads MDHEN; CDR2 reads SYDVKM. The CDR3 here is CASNKTGQRGAFF. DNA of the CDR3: TGTGCCAGCAACAAAACGGGCCAAAGGGGAGCTTTCTTT.

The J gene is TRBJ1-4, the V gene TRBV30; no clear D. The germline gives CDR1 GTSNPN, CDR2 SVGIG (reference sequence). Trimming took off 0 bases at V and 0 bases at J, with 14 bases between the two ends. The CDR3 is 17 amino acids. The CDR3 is CAWSVHPLPATNEKLFF. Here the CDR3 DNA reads TGTGCCTGGAGTGTACACCCCCTTCCCGCAACTAATGAAAAACTGTTTTTT.

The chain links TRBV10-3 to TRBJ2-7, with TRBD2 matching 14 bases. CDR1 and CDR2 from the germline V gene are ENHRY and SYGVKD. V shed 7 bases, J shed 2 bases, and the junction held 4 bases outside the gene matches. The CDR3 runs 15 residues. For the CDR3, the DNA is TGTGCCATCAAAGGGACTAGCGGGGGTACCTACGAGCAGTACTTC. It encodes CAIKGTSGGTYEQYF.

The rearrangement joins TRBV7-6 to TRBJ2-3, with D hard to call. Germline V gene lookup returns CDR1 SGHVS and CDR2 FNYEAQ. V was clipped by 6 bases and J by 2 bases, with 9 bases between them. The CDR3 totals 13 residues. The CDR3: CASSRHLTDTQYF. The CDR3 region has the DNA TGTGCCAGCAGTCGACACCTCACAGATACGCAGTATTTT. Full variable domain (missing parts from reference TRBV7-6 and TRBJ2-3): GAGVSQSPRYKVTKRGQDVALRCDPISGHVSLYWYRQALGQGPEFLTYFNYEAQQDKSGLPNDRFSAERPEGSISTLTIQRTEQRDSAMYRCASSRHLTDTQYFGPGTRLTVL.

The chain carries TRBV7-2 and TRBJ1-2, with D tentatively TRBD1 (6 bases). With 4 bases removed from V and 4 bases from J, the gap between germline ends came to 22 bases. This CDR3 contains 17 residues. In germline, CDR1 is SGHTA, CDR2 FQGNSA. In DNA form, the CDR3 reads TGTGCCAGCAGCTCCCTATCTTTCCGGACAGCCTCCTATGGCTACACCTTC. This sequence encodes CASSSLSFRTASYGYTF.

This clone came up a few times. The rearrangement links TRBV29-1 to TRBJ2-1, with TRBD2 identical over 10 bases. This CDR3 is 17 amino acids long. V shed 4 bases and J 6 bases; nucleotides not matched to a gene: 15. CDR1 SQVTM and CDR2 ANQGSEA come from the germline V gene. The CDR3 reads CSVVRLTSGNEGNEQFF. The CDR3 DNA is TGCAGCGTTGTCCGTTTAACTAGCGGGAATGAGGGCAATGAGCAGTTCTTC.